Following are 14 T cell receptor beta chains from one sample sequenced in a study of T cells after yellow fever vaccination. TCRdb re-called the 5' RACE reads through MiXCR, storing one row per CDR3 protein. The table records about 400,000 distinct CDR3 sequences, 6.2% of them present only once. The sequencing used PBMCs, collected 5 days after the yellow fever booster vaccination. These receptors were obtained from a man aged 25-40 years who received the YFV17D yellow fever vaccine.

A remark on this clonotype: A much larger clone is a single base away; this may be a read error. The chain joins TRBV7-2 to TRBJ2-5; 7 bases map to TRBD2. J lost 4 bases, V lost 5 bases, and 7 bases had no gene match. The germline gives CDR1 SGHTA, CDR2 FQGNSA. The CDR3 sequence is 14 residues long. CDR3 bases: TGTGCCAGCAGCCCAGCGGGACTACGAGAGACCCAGTACTTC. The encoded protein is CASSPAGLRETQYF.

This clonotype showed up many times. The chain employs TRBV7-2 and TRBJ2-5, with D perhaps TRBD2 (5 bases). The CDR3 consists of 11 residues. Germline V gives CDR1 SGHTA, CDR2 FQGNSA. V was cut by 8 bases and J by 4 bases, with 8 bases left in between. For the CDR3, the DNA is TGTGCCAGCGGACTGACAGAGACCCAGTACTTC. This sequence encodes CASGLTETQYF.

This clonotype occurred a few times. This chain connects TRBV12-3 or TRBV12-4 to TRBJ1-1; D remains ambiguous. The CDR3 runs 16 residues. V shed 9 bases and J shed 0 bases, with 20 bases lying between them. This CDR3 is CASRQDGSLMNTEAFF. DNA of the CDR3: TGTGCCAGTCGTCAGGATGGGTCTCTCATGAACACTGAAGCTTTCTTT.

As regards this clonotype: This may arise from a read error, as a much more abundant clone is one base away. CDR3 residues: CSAKRTQLTYEQYF. DNA of the CDR3: TGCAGTGCTAAGCGCACTCAACTAACCTACGAGCAGTACTTC. The chain employs TRBV20-1 and TRBJ2-7; D is uncertain. Trimming removed 4 bases at V and 2 bases at J, with 15 bases between. The CDR3 is 14 residues long. Germline assignment: CDR1 DFQATT and CDR2 SNEGSKA (reference sequence).

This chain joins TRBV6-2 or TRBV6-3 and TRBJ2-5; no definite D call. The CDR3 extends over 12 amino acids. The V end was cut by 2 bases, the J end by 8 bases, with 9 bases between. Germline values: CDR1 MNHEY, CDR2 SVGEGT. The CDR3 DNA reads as TGTGCCAGCAGTTACCTCCAGGATACCCAGTACTTC. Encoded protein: CASSYLQDTQYF.

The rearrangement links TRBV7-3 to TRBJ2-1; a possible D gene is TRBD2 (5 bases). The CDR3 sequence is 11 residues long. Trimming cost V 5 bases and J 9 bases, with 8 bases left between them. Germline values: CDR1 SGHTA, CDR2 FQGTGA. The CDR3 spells CASSEGSEQFF. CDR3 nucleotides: TGTGCCAGCAGCGAGGGCAGTGAGCAGTTCTTC.

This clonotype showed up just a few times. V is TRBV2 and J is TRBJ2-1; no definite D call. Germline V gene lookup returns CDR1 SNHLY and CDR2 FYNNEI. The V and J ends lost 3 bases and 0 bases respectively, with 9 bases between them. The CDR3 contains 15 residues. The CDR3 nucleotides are TGTGCCAGCAGTGATAGCAGGTTCTCCTACAATGAGCAGTTCTTC. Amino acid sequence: CASSDSRFSYNEQFF.

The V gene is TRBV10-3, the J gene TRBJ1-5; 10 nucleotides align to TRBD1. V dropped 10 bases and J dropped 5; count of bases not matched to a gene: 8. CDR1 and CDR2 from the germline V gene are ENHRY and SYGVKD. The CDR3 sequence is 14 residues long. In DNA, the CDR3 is TGTGCCACCGGAAGCGGGACAGGGGATCAGCCCCAGCATTTT. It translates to CATGSGTGDQPQHF.

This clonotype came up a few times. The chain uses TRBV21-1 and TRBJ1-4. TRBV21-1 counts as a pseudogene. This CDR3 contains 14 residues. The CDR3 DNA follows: TGTGCCAGCAGTAAACAGGAGCACGATGAAAAACTGTTTTTT. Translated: CASSKQEHDEKLFF.

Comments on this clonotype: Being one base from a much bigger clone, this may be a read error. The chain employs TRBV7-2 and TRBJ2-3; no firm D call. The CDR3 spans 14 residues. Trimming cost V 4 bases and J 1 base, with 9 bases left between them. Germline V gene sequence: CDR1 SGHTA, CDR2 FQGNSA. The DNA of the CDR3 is TGTGCCAGCAGCTGTGGTTATGGCACAGATACGCAGTATTTT. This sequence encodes CASSCGYGTDTQYF.

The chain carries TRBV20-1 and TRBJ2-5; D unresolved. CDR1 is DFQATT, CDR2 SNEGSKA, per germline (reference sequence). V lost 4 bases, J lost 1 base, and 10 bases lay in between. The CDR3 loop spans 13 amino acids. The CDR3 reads CSATRTIQETQYF. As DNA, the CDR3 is TGCAGTGCTACACGTACTATCCAAGAGACCCAGTACTTC.

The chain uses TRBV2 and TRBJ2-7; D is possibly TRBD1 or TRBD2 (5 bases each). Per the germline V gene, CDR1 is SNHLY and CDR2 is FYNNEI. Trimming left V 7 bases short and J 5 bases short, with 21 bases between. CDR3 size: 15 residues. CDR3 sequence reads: CASNKERDAPHEQYF. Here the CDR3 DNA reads TGTGCCAGCAACAAAGAACGGGACGCCCCCCACGAGCAGTACTTC.

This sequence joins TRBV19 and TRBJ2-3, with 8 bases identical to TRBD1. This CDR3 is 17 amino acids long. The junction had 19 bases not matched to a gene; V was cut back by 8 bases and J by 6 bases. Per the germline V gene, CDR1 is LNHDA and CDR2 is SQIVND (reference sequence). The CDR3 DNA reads TGTGCCAGTTCCGGACAAAACAGGGGGATACCCCCTGATACGCAGTATTTT. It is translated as CASSGQNRGIPPDTQYF.

The CDR3 DNA reads as TGTGCCAGCAGGGCCCTTAGGGCGGGCGAGACCCAGTACTTC. Translating gives CASRALRAGETQYF. The chain carries TRBV28 and TRBJ2-5; TRBD2 might be the D (5 bases). CDR3 length equals 14 residues. The germline V gene encodes CDR1 MDHEN and CDR2 SYDVKM. V lost 6 bases, J lost 5 bases, and 16 bases lay in between.